Below, one T cell receptor (beta chain) is given with its context. This entry comes from a study of blood T cell repertoires in COVID-19. Study overall: Specimens from acute and convalescent COVID-19 originated in the United States, Italy and Spain. From T cells, B-cell-depleted T cells, or PBMCs came the material, which was cDNA or gDNA.

Assay used: immunoSEQ multiplex PCR; TCRdb lists only in-frame clones, some missing. The sample consists of roughly 230,000 clones, about 88% of them appearing once. The V gene's germline CDR1 is SNHLY and CDR2 FYNNEI. There are 17 residues in the CDR3. V lost 6 bases and J lost 6; bases outside the gene matches: 11. The origin of this receptor is a man aged 40-50 years with acute or convalescent COVID-19. Sequencing was carried out using peripheral blood. This chain joins TRBV2 and TRBJ2-4; the match to TRBD2 covers 13 bases. The CDR3 here is CASREPGLAGSGNIQYF. Written as DNA, the CDR3 is TGTGCCAGCAGGGAGCCGGGACTAGCGGGGAGTGGAAACATTCAGTACTTC.